This T cell receptor beta chain was recovered during a study of cytomegalovirus exposure and HLA in healthy donors. This CDR3 is 14 amino acids long. From germline, CDR1 is MNHEY and CDR2 SVGAGI. The V gene end was trimmed by 5 bases and the J gene end by 3 bases; junction bases not matched to a gene: 3. Regarding the study as a whole: Among TCR sequences, most were rare, though some public TCRs appeared in many donors. Some highly shared sequence variants likely arose as a pipeline artifact. Some TCR beta chains (around 160 of them) were listed as cytomegalovirus-associated. CMV serostatus was the only recorded immune exposure for donors.

A multiplex PCR was run with 60 Vbeta primers and 13 Jbeta primers. Assay: immunoSEQ multiplex PCR; the TCRdb copy retains only in-frame clones and omits some. There are around 62,000 clones in the sample; roughly 78% occur only once, and about 9.6% lies in the top ten. As concerns this clone: Its antigen is as yet unknown.

The J gene is TRBJ1-1, the V gene TRBV6-5; 10 bases are shared with TRBD1. Sequencing was done on a sample of PBMCs. This clonotype was obtained from a man aged 40-49 years in good health and CMV-seronegative. The DNA of the CDR3 is TGTGCCAGCAGTCCCGGGACAGGGGACACTGAAGCTTTCTTT. Its translation: CASSPGTGDTEAFF.